This T cell receptor (beta chain) emerged from a study of blood T cell repertoires in COVID-19. Looking at the study overall: The United States, Italy and Spain supplied acute and convalescent COVID-19 samples. The analysed material was cDNA or gDNA that came from T cells, B-cell-depleted T cells, or PBMCs.

This CDR3 comprises 18 residues. Trimming cost V 3 bases and J 0 bases; bases outside gene matches: 4. Germline CDR1 is SGDLS and CDR2 is YYNGEE. Original processing notes: The assay estimated nucleated cells by amplifying reference gene primers. Libraries were prepared by immunoSEQ multiplex PCR; TCRdb keeps only in-frame clonotypes and omits some of them. The V and J calls and the clone size are those of that table, but D and trimming were determined from the DNA. The sample lists under 150,000 clones, roughly 81% occurring once. This clonotype was sampled from a man aged 40-49 years with acute or convalescent COVID-19. The chain has TRBV9 and TRBJ2-1; TRBD2 matches at 15 bases. Sequenced: peripheral blood. DNA of the CDR3: TGTGCCAGCAGCGCAGGACTAGCGGGGGGGAGCTCCTACAATGAGCAGTTCTTC. Translation: CASSAGLAGGSSYNEQFF.